Following are 15 T cell receptor beta chains from one sample sequenced in a study of T cell changes during pregnancy in multiple sclerosis (dated by TCRdb to about 2019). Library construction relied on the immunoSEQ multiplex PCR assay. The clones in this table, taken by TCRdb from immuneACCESS, are in-frame only. Not every clone is retained; where verified, under half of the shortfall comes from an unresolved V gene, and the cause of the rest is unknown. Recorded for this sample are about 16,000 clones; approximately 96% of them occurred a single time. 0.89% of the sample rests with the top ten. Specimen: peripheral blood, collected in the third trimester of pregnancy. These receptor sequences come from a female donor with multiple sclerosis, enrolled in a pregnancy study.

The chain couples TRBV4-1 to TRBJ2-3; 12 nucleotides match TRBD2. Per germline, CDR1 MGHRA and CDR2 YSYEKL. This CDR3 comprises 16 residues. V lost 4 bases, J lost 4 bases, and 6 bases stayed unmatched. The CDR3 DNA sequence: TGCGCCAGCAGCCTTCGACTAGCGGGAGACTCAGATACGCAGTATTTT. This codes for CASSLRLAGDSDTQYF.

This clone turned up a few times. This chain uses TRBV28 with TRBJ2-5, with a possible D match to TRBD2 (6 bases). The V end lost 7 bases, the J end lost 2 bases, and 11 bases lay between the germline ends. Germline V gene sequence: CDR1 MDHEN, CDR2 SYDVKM. CDR3 length: 13 residues. The CDR3 sequence is CASTTRGQETQYF. In DNA, the CDR3 is TGTGCCAGCACCACCCGGGGGCAAGAGACCCAGTACTTC.

The chain is built from TRBV19 and TRBJ2-7; 9 bases are a match to TRBD2. CDR3 size: 15 residues. Trimming removed 8 bases from V and 2 bases from J; junction bases left unmatched: 10. Looked up from germline, CDR1 is LNHDA and CDR2 is SQIVND (reference sequence). The CDR3 region is CASSRYSGSPYEQYF. The CDR3 DNA is TGTGCCAGTTCCCGTTATAGCGGGAGTCCCTACGAGCAGTACTTC.

The rearrangement links TRBV27 to TRBJ2-1; 9 bases fit TRBD1. Germline assignment: CDR1 MNHEY and CDR2 SMNVEV (reference sequence). This CDR3 comprises 16 residues. V lost 3 bases to trimming and J lost 5 bases; unmatched junction nucleotides: 8. CDR3 coding DNA: TGTGCCAGCAGTTTCTCCACGGGACAGGGTGACAATGAGCAGTTCTTC. Its translation: CASSFSTGQGDNEQFF.

The rearrangement links TRBV27 to TRBJ2-7, with D tentatively TRBD2 (6 bases). V was pared by 5 bases and J by 2 bases, with 10 bases between. The CDR3 is made up of 13 amino acids. The germline CDR1 and CDR2 sequences are MNHEY and SMNVEV (reference sequence). The CDR3 sequence: CASSTSSPYEQYF. The CDR3 coding sequence is TGTGCCAGCAGTACTAGCTCTCCCTACGAGCAGTACTTC.

The J gene is TRBJ2-6, the V gene TRBV2, with D tentatively TRBD2 (5 bases). This CDR3 has 15 amino acids. Trimming took off 4 bases at V and 0 bases at J, with 7 bases between the two ends. Germline CDR1 and CDR2: SNHLY and FYNNEI. CDR3 amino acids: CASSGGASGANVLTF. Written as DNA, the CDR3 is TGTGCCAGCAGTGGGGGAGCCTCTGGGGCCAACGTCCTGACTTTC.

The rearrangement links TRBV6-1 to TRBJ1-4; 7 nucleotides match TRBD1. The germline V gene encodes CDR1 MNHNS and CDR2 SASEGT. J lost 7 bases, V lost 8 bases, and 7 bases had no gene match. The CDR3 is 13 residues long. The chain's CDR3 is CASRPGGSEKLFF. In DNA, the CDR3 is TGTGCCAGCCGACCAGGGGGGAGTGAAAAACTGTTTTTT.

This rearrangement joins TRBV9 to TRBJ1-6; no clear D gene. Deletions cut 1 base from V and 9 bases from J, with 23 bases between. CDR1 SGDLS and CDR2 YYNGEE come from the germline V gene. The length of the CDR3 is 18 residues. CDR3 sequence: CASSVSPSSSGSGSPLHF. DNA for the CDR3: TGTGCCAGCAGCGTATCCCCCTCCTCTTCAGGTTCAGGTTCACCCCTCCACTTT.

This clone has only a few counts. The rearrangement joins TRBV25-1 to TRBJ1-4, with no clear D. Germline V gives CDR1 MGHDK, CDR2 SYGVNS. V lost 5 bases, J lost 4 bases, and 14 bases lay in between. The CDR3 covers 15 residues. The CDR3 spells CASSLAVAYNEKLFF. Here the CDR3 DNA reads TGTGCCAGCAGTTTGGCGGTGGCTTATAATGAAAAACTGTTTTTT. Using reference TRBV25-1 and TRBJ1-4 for the parts outside the CDR3, the full variable domain is EADIYQTPRYLVIGTGKKITLECSQTMGHDKMYWYQQDPGMELHLIHYSYGVNSTEKGDLSSESTVSRIRTEHFPLTLESARPSHTSQYLCASSLAVAYNEKLFFGSGTQLSVL.

V is TRBV7-3 and J is TRBJ1-2; 10 bases are a match to TRBD1. Germline values: CDR1 SGHTA, CDR2 FQGTGA. The CDR3 contains 16 residues. After removal of 5 bases from V and 2 bases from J, the junction contained 8 bases not matched to a gene. The DNA for the CDR3 is TGTGCCAGCAGCATGGACAGGGGGTGGGAGAACTATGGCTACACCTTC. Translating gives CASSMDRGWENYGYTF.

The chain recombines TRBV9 with TRBJ1-1; D remains ambiguous. Trimming cost V 4 bases and J 1 base, with 17 bases left between them. The CDR3 length is 16 residues. Germline lookup yields CDR1 SGDLS and CDR2 YYNGEE. The CDR3 loop is CASSPLNGGANTEAFF. The CDR3 DNA follows: TGTGCCAGCAGCCCCCTAAACGGAGGAGCGAACACTGAAGCTTTCTTT.

This chain joins TRBV28 and TRBJ2-7, with 10 nucleotides matching TRBD2. The CDR3 covers 13 residues. Germline CDR1 MDHEN, CDR2 SYDVKM. Germline trimming cut 7 bases from V and 2 bases from J; bases unmatched to any gene: 2. DNA for the CDR3: TGTGCCAGCATGCTAGCGGGAGCCTACGAGCAGTACTTC. It is translated as CASMLAGAYEQYF.

The chain uses TRBV13 and TRBJ2-5; 11 bases are a match to TRBD2. The trim removed 2 bases at V and 5 bases at J, leaving 4 bases unmatched. Germline loops: CDR1 PRHDT, CDR2 FYEKMQ (reference sequence). The CDR3 totals 15 residues. The CDR3 DNA sequence: TGTGCCAGCAGCTTAACTAGCGGGAGTGGTGAGACCCAGTACTTC. As protein: CASSLTSGSGETQYF. Using reference TRBV13 and TRBJ2-5 for the parts outside the CDR3, the full variable domain is AAGVIQSPRHLIKEKRETATLKCYPIPRHDTVYWYQQGPGQDPQFLISFYEKMQSDKGSIPDRFSAQQFSDYHSELNMSSLELGDSALYFCASSLTSGSGETQYFGPGTRLLVL.

The chain employs TRBV19 and TRBJ2-3; 8 bases line up with TRBD2. The CDR3 has 15 residues. The J segment lost 9 bases and the V segment lost 9 bases, leaving 17 bases of the junction unmatched. Germline CDR1 LNHDA, CDR2 SQIVND (reference sequence). The CDR3: CASRGGSGRGSTQYF. The CDR3 bases are TGTGCCAGCCGGGGTGGAAGCGGGAGAGGATCCACGCAGTATTTT.

This CDR3 is CASSLTSGSYNEQFF. CDR3 sequence (DNA): TGTGCCAGCAGTCTCACTAGCGGGAGTTACAATGAGCAGTTCTTC. V gene TRBV27 combines with J gene TRBJ2-1, with 11 bases matching TRBD2. Germline CDR1 and CDR2: MNHEY and SMNVEV (reference sequence). V shed 5 bases, J shed 4 bases, and the junction held 4 bases outside the gene matches. The CDR3 is made up of 15 amino acids.